This T cell receptor (beta chain) was identified in a study of CD8 T cells in ankylosing spondylitis. Whole-study findings and limits: Eight or nine highly homologous variants made up a TCR beta motif that seemed to typify ankylosing spondylitis blood. Within matched ankylosing spondylitis synovial fluid, disease-linked clones were reportedly significantly enriched.

Germline assignment: CDR1 SGHVS and CDR2 FNYEAQ. Trimming took 0 bases from V and 2 from J; bases not matched to a gene: 7. CDR3 length equals 17 residues. Scientists made TCR beta libraries using quantitative 5'-RACE with molecular barcodes. TCRdb re-derived calls from the 5' RACE reads in MiXCR, one entry per CDR3 protein. This sample carries approximately 260,000 distinct CDR3 sequences, about 20% of them seen once, and the ten largest clones take about a third. Remarks on this clonotype: Its target is unknown.

The gene calls are TRBV7-6 and TRBJ2-7, with 10 bases that match TRBD1. Input material: blood, either unsorted or a sorted T cell fraction (not recorded which). This receptor was obtained from a male donor with ankylosing spondylitis or in good health (not recorded which). CDR3 residues: CASSLAFGTGVPYEQYF. CDR3 in DNA: TGTGCCAGCAGCTTAGCATTCGGGACAGGGGTTCCCTACGAGCAGTACTTC.